These 32 T cell receptor beta chains were sequenced from one sample in a study of CD8+CD57+ T cells in acquired aplastic anemia. Genomic DNA was employed as the template in profiling TCR beta VDJ and CDR3. TCRdb itself ran the reads through MiXCR, one entry per CDR3 protein. This repertoire shows 270,000 or so distinct CDR3 sequences, approximately 80% found once; its top ten account for roughly 42%. Flow cytometry had shown expanded CD8+CD57+ cells in the patients chosen for sequencing. The specimen sequenced was sorted CD4+, CD8+, or CD8+CD57+ T cells (not recorded which) from PBMCs. All receptors come from a human donor with aplastic anemia.

The chain is built from TRBV7-3 and TRBJ2-7; D may be TRBD2 (6 bases). V dropped 5 bases and J dropped 6 bases, with 14 bases sitting between them. The CDR3 spans 13 residues. The V gene's germline CDR1 is SGHTA and CDR2 FQGTGA. For the CDR3, the DNA is TGTGCCAGCAGCCCCCCGGGAGACCCCGAGCAGTACTTC. This encodes CASSPPGDPEQYF.

As to this clonotype: Here the CDR3 omits its conserved ending phenylalanine or tryptophan, so a read error is the likely source. No DNA is shown, since the ends of the CDR3 on it are uncertain; the CDR3 is the one TCRdb lists. The CDR3 here is CASSECSGGVFNVQWS. The chain couples TRBV10-3 to TRBJ2-1; the D segment call TRBD2 is taken from the table without a DNA check. The V gene's germline CDR1 is ENHRY and CDR2 SYGVKD. Including both end residues, the CDR3 is 16 amino acids long.

As concerns this clonotype: The CDR3 end shows no conserved phenylalanine or tryptophan, and so a read error is likely. The DNA is left out, because the CDR3 cannot be placed on it with certainty; the CDR3 is given as TCRdb lists it. The chain employs TRBV9 and TRBJ1-5. The CDR3 is 13 amino acids long, termini counted. The germline gives CDR1 SGDLS, CDR2 YYNGEE. CDR3 in amino acids: CASSHTYLRGGTV.

The gene calls are TRBV29-1 and TRBJ1-5, with a tentative D call TRBD1 (6 bases). Per the germline V gene, CDR1 is SQVTM and CDR2 is ANQGSEA. The V end was cut by 6 bases, the J end by 3 bases, with 18 bases between. CDR3 length: 15 residues. The DNA for the CDR3 is TGCAGCGTCGATGGGGAACAGGGTCCCAATCAGCCCCAGCATTTT. This translates into CSVDGEQGPNQPQHF.

The chain employs TRBV7-3 and TRBJ2-1, with 9 bases fitting TRBD2. The CDR3 sequence is 16 residues long. V shed 3 bases, J shed 8 bases, and the junction held 11 bases outside the gene matches. Germline V gene data show CDR1 as SGHTA and CDR2 as FQGTGA. The CDR3 bases are TGTGCCAGCAGCTTTGACCGAAGCGGGGGGAGGTATGAGCAGTTCTTC. Translated, it gives CASSFDRSGGRYEQFF.

The CDR3 DNA sequence: TGCAGTGCTAGAGATGGTTTAGCGGGAGTGGATACGCAGTATTTT. It yields the protein CSARDGLAGVDTQYF. This chain connects TRBV20-1 to TRBJ2-3, with 9 positions matching TRBD2. V was clipped by 0 bases and J by 6 bases; unmatched bases: 7. Looked up from germline, CDR1 is DFQATT and CDR2 is SNEGSKA (reference sequence). The CDR3 totals 15 residues.

A remark on this clonotype: A read error may produce the germline difference seen at one junction end. The rearrangement uses TRBV2 and TRBJ2-6, with D possibly being TRBD1 or TRBD2 (5 bases each). The germline V gene encodes CDR1 SNHLY and CDR2 FYNNEI. This CDR3 has 16 amino acids. CDR3 region: CASSSAGSYGTNALTF. The CDR3 DNA follows: TGTGCCAGCAGCTCGGCGGGTAGCTACGGGACCAACGCCCTGACTTTC. Combining the CDR3 with reference TRBV2 and TRBJ2-6 gives the whole variable domain EPEVTQTPSHQVTQMGQEVILRCVPISNHLYFYWYRQILGQKVEFLVSFYNNEISEKSEIFDDQFSVERPDGSNFTLKIRSTKLEDSAMYFCASSSAGSYGTNALTFGAGSRLTVL.

The CDR3 region is CATSNRQGESEQFF. The CDR3 DNA reads TGTGCCACCAGCAACAGACAGGGAGAGAGTGAGCAGTTCTTC. The rearrangement uses TRBV15 and TRBJ2-1, with 7 bases lining up with TRBD1. V trimming: 4 bases; J trimming: 9 bases; junction bases outside the gene matches: 9. Germline CDR1 and CDR2: LNHNV and YYDKDF (reference sequence). There are 14 residues in the CDR3.

This clonotype was counted only a few times. The V call is TRBV7-6, the J call TRBJ2-3; the D gene could be TRBD1 or TRBD2 (7 bases each). Germline CDR1 is SGHVS and CDR2 is FNYEAQ. Between the trimmed V and J ends, which lost 2 bases and 4 bases, there was a span of 16 bases. The CDR3 runs 16 residues. The CDR3 sequence is CASSLTAGGGADTQYF. The CDR3 region has the DNA TGTGCCAGCAGCTTAACGGCAGGGGGAGGGGCAGATACGCAGTATTTT.

The rearrangement links TRBV7-8 to TRBJ2-2; D is unclear. The CDR3 is made up of 15 amino acids. Looked up from germline, CDR1 is SGHVS and CDR2 is FQNEAQ. Trimming took 0 bases from V and 7 from J, leaving 12 bases between them. The CDR3 DNA sequence: TGTGCCAGCAGCTTAGCGGGCGTCACAAACGGGGAGCTGTTTTTT. Translating it yields CASSLAGVTNGELFF.

To note about this clonotype: The CDR3 does not end in the conserved phenylalanine or tryptophan, so this is likely a read error. It is unclear where the CDR3 begins or ends on the DNA, so no DNA is shown, and the CDR3 is as TCRdb lists it. The rearrangement joins TRBV7-6 to TRBJ2-3; the table names TRBD1, a call not compared with the DNA. The CDR3 region is 13 residues in length, termini included. Germline values: CDR1 SGHVS, CDR2 FNYEAQ. The CDR3 sequence is CASTLLSAPTQAN.

This clonotype was seen a few times. The CDR3, as DNA: TGTGCCAGCAGCTTGAGGGGGGCGGAGCAGCAGTACGTC. Amino acids: CASSLRGAEQQYV. This chain joins TRBV5-6 and TRBJ2-7; D tentatively fits TRBD1 or TRBD2 (6 bases each). Germline V lookup: CDR1 SGHDT, CDR2 YYEEEE. V was clipped by 1 base and J by 8 bases, with 13 bases between them. The CDR3 is made up of 13 amino acids.

CDR3 region: CASSTGGVADTQYF. In DNA form, the CDR3 reads TGTGCCAGCAGTACAGGGGGGGTCGCAGATACGCAGTATTTT. V is TRBV6-5 and J is TRBJ2-3; D might be TRBD1 (8 bases). V dropped 5 bases and J dropped 4 bases, with 13 bases sitting between them. The CDR3 runs to 14 residues. Germline assignment: CDR1 MNHEY and CDR2 SVGAGI.

In the case of this clonotype: Mismatch with germline at one junction end may stem from a read error. This chain uses TRBV2 with TRBJ1-2; unclear D gene. The CDR3 is 13 residues long. The germline V gene encodes CDR1 SNHLY and CDR2 FYNNEI. CDR3 sequence (DNA): TGCGCCAGCGGCGACGGCGGCACAGATGCCCAGAACTTC. It specifies CASGDGGTDAQNF.

On this clonotype: The conserved phenylalanine or tryptophan is not found at the CDR3 terminus, so this likely reflects a read error. The DNA is left out, because the CDR3 cannot be placed on it with certainty; the CDR3 is given as TCRdb lists it. This chain joins TRBV2 and TRBJ2-1. Counting both end residues, the CDR3 totals 13 amino acids. The germline gives CDR1 SNHLY, CDR2 FYNNEI. CDR3 protein: CASSDAGIHEHFC.

The rearrangement links TRBV7-2 to TRBJ2-1, with D possibly TRBD2 on 6 matching bases. CDR1 and CDR2 from the germline V gene are SGHTA and FQGNSA. Trimming stripped 3 bases from V and 8 bases from J, with 20 bases between. CDR3 length: 16 amino acids. The CDR3 sequence: CASSFAGGRESHEQFF. CDR3 nucleotides: TGTGCCAGCAGCTTTGCAGGAGGCCGGGAGAGCCATGAGCAGTTCTTC.

The chain carries TRBV5-4 and TRBJ1-1; D is uncertain. With 2 bases removed from V and 0 bases from J, the gap between germline ends came to 17 bases. Germline CDR1 and CDR2: SGHNT and YYREEE (reference sequence). This CDR3 region has 17 residues. The CDR3 here is CASSFTSYPLVNTEAFF. DNA for the CDR3: TGTGCCAGCAGCTTTACTAGCTATCCCCTGGTGAACACTGAAGCTTTCTTT.

The chain employs TRBV7-9 and TRBJ1-2, with unresolved D. TRBJ1-1 explains the end of the DNA better; the J call may be wrong. The CDR3 runs 13 residues. Looked up from germline, CDR1 is SEHNR and CDR2 is FQNEAQ (reference sequence). CDR3 protein: CASSGGRNSGAFF. In nucleotides, the CDR3 is TGTGCCAGCAGTGGCGGGCGGAACAGTGGAGCTTTCTTT.

The chain has TRBV7-9 and TRBJ1-2; D is ambiguous. Germline values: CDR1 SEHNR, CDR2 FQNEAQ (reference sequence). This CDR3 comprises 15 residues. Trimming pared 2 bases from V and 13 bases from J, leaving 23 bases between. The chain's CDR3 is CASSLNPTYEQYFTF. The DNA of the CDR3 is TGTGCCAGCAGCTTAAACCCAACCTACGAGCAGTACTTCACCTTC. Complete variable domain (other parts from reference TRBV7-9 and TRBJ1-2): DTGVSQNPRHKITKRGQNVTFRCDPISEHNRLYWYRQTLGQGPEFLTYFQNEAQLEKSRLLSDRFSAERPKGSFSTLEIQRTEQGDSAMYLCASSLNPTYEQYFTFGSGTRLTVV.

The V call is TRBV5-1, the J call TRBJ1-6; the D is unclear. This CDR3 has 15 residues. Germline V gene lookup returns CDR1 SGHRS and CDR2 YFSETQ. V shed 0 bases and J shed 13 bases, with 17 bases lying between them. CDR3 loop: CASSLVATSSSPLHF. In DNA, the CDR3 is TGCGCCAGCAGCTTGGTCGCGACCAGCTCATCCCCCCTCCACTTT.

A remark on this clonotype: As the CDR3 is not closed by the conserved phenylalanine or tryptophan, this likely results from a read error. The DNA is left out, because the CDR3 cannot be placed on it with certainty; the CDR3 is given as TCRdb lists it. This chain connects TRBV2 to TRBJ1-2; the table calls TRBD1, which could not be checked here. Germline V gene sequence: CDR1 SNHLY, CDR2 FYNNEI. The CDR3 region is 16 residues in length, termini included. The CDR3 region is CASTEEGGGDYGYTFG.

This clonotype was observed once. This sequence joins TRBV5-5 and TRBJ2-3; D is undetermined. V was pared by 4 bases and J by 6 bases, with 15 bases between. CDR1 SGHKS and CDR2 YYEKEE come from the germline V gene (reference sequence). The CDR3 is 14 residues long. The CDR3 sequence: CASSPAVGPDTQYF. In nucleotides, the CDR3 is TGTGCCAGCAGCCCCGCCGTGGGTCCCGATACGCAGTATTTT.

As for this clonotype: The junction differs from germline at one of its ends, possibly a read error. This rearrangement joins TRBV14 to TRBJ2-3; TRBD1 or TRBD2 may be the D gene (6 bases each). Germline values: CDR1 SGHDN, CDR2 FVKESK. The CDR3 has 13 residues. The CDR3 loop reads CASSHGGTGKKCF. CDR3 DNA sequence: TGTGCCAGCAGCCACGGGGGCACAGGGAAGAAGTGTTTT.

With regard to this clonotype: Germline is not matched at one junction end, which may reflect a read error. The CDR3 is CASSLGDEPYTMSF. The CDR3 region has the DNA TGTGCCAGCAGCCTAGGGGACGAGCCGTATACAATGAGCTTT. The chain links TRBV7-2 to TRBJ2-3; D could derive from TRBD1 or TRBD2 (5 bases each). The length of the CDR3 is 14 residues. Germline loops: CDR1 SGHTA, CDR2 FQGNSA.

As regards this clonotype: One end of the junction does not line up with germline, which may come from a read error. V gene TRBV2 combines with J gene TRBJ2-5; either TRBD1 or TRBD2 may supply D (5 bases each). The germline V gene has CDR1 SNHLY and CDR2 FYNNEI. The CDR3 covers 13 residues. This CDR3 reads CASRGPPAETQYF. CDR3 bases: TGTGCCAGCAGGGGACCTCCAGCGGAGACGCAGTACTTC.

This chain connects TRBV7-3 to TRBJ2-7; the match to TRBD2 covers 7 bases. In germline, CDR1 is SGHTA, CDR2 FQGTGA. CDR3 length equals 18 residues. Trimming removed 3 bases from V and 1 base from J; junction bases left unmatched: 15. Here the CDR3 reads CASSLHQGGSALSYEQYV. Written as DNA, the CDR3 is TGTGCCAGCAGCTTGCATCAGGGAGGGTCAGCCCTGTCCTACGAGCAGTACGTC.

In regard to this clonotype: This is likely a read error, given that the CDR3 carries no conserved phenylalanine or tryptophan at its end. The DNA is omitted, as the CDR3 cannot be located on it reliably, and the CDR3 follows TCRdb's listing. The rearrangement uses TRBV2 and TRBJ2-1; TRBD1, as called in the table, went unchecked against the DNA. 16 amino acids form the CDR3, both terminal residues included. Looked up from germline, CDR1 is SNHLY and CDR2 is FYNNEI. CDR3 sequence reads: CASGDGGANTQYVDFC.

Concerning this clonotype itself: Given the absence of the conserved phenylalanine or tryptophan at the CDR3 end, a read error is likely. The chain has TRBV5-6 and TRBJ2-7, with 10 bases aligning to TRBD2. From germline, CDR1 is SGHDT and CDR2 YYEEEE. CDR3 length: 14 residues. The V segment lost 3 bases and the J segment 3 bases; nucleotides outside the gene matches: 3. The CDR3 sequence: CASSWRTSGYEQYL. The DNA for the CDR3 is TGTGCCAGCAGCTGGAGGACTAGCGGCTACGAGCAGTACCTC.

This chain joins TRBV7-9 and TRBJ2-6; D is unclear. The CDR3 sequence is 17 residues long. Trimming shortened V by 0 bases and J by 9 bases, and 18 bases separated the two germline ends. Germline V gene lookup returns CDR1 SEHNR and CDR2 FQNEAQ (reference sequence). The CDR3 is CASSLAGSYAADNVLTF. The CDR3 DNA reads as TGTGCCAGCAGCTTAGCGGGTAGCTACGCGGCCGACAACGTCCTGACTTTC.

There are a few counts of this clonotype. This CDR3 reads CASSPPGQVYEQYF. As DNA, the CDR3 is TGTGCCAGCAGCCCCCCGGGACAAGTCTACGAGCAGTACTTC. This sequence joins TRBV7-2 and TRBJ2-7; D possibly corresponds to TRBD1 (6 bases). This CDR3 spans 14 amino acids. Per the germline V gene, CDR1 is SGHTA and CDR2 is FQGNSA. Between the trimmed V and J ends, which lost 5 bases and 3 bases, there was a span of 14 bases.

The CDR3 here is CLTNRVRDQETQYF. The CDR3 DNA follows: TGTCTGACCAACAGGGTCAGGGATCAAGAGACCCAGTACTTC. The V gene is TRBV15, the J gene TRBJ2-5; D possibly corresponds to TRBD1 (6 bases). The CDR3 is 14 amino acids. CDR1 is LNHNV, CDR2 YYDKDF, per germline (reference sequence).

The rearrangement uses TRBV9 and TRBJ2-1; possibly TRBD2 for D (6 bases). CDR1 SGDLS and CDR2 YYNGEE come from the germline V gene. The CDR3 spans 16 residues. V was cut by 2 bases and J by 9 bases, with 21 bases left in between. The CDR3 spells CASSVGGGTGQVEQFF. CDR3 nucleotides: TGTGCCAGCAGCGTGGGGGGAGGTACCGGTCAGGTTGAGCAGTTCTTC.